Below, 17 T cell receptor beta chains from the same sample are listed, as sequenced in a study of cytomegalovirus exposure and HLA in healthy donors. Primers: 60 Vbeta forward and 13 Jbeta reverse. The method was immunoSEQ multiplex PCR; TCRdb's version includes in-frame clones alone and lacks a portion of them. The data contain around 100,000 clones, roughly 80% of them singletons. Sequenced sample: PBMCs. These receptors originate from a female donor in good health and CMV-seropositive.

The rearrangement joins TRBV2 to TRBJ1-5, with D tentatively TRBD1 (6 bases). V was cut by 8 bases and J by 6 bases, with 20 bases left in between. The CDR3 totals 15 residues. CDR1 and CDR2 (germline): SNHLY, FYNNEI. The CDR3 loop reads CASHPEAGVGQPQHF. CDR3 nucleotide sequence: TGTGCCAGCCACCCTGAGGCAGGGGTTGGTCAGCCCCAGCATTTT.

This chain connects TRBV7-2 to TRBJ2-1, with no clear D. The V gene's germline CDR1 is SGHTA and CDR2 FQGNSA. This CDR3 comprises 13 residues. V dropped 1 base and J dropped 5 bases, with 6 bases sitting between them. The CDR3 protein is CASSLEPNNEQFF. The CDR3 DNA reads TGTGCCAGCAGCTTAGAGCCCAACAATGAGCAGTTCTTC.

This clone showed up just once. The chain carries TRBV4-2 and TRBJ2-5; 11 bases are a match to TRBD1. V lost 2 bases, J lost 5 bases, and 4 bases stayed unmatched. The germline gives CDR1 LGHNA, CDR2 YNFKEQ. The CDR3 sequence is 15 residues long. The CDR3 is CASSQRTGGRETQYF. DNA for the CDR3: TGTGCCAGCAGCCAACGGACAGGGGGCCGGGAGACCCAGTACTTC.

The chain links TRBV5-5 to TRBJ1-5; weak D call: TRBD1 (6 bases). Germline CDR1 is SGHKS and CDR2 is YYEKEE (reference sequence). V dropped 1 base and J dropped 5 bases, with 10 bases sitting between them. CDR3 length: 14 amino acids. CDR3 DNA: TGTGCCAGCAGCTTGTACAGGGAATATCAGCCCCAGCATTTT. This gives the protein CASSLYREYQPQHF.

This sequence joins TRBV2 and TRBJ1-5; D is unclear. Trimming took off 6 bases at V and 9 bases at J, with 9 bases between the two ends. Germline loops: CDR1 SNHLY, CDR2 FYNNEI. This CDR3 is built from 11 residues. The CDR3 spells CASRQEGPQHF. As DNA, the CDR3 is TGTGCCAGCAGGCAGGAAGGGCCCCAGCATTTT.

The V gene is TRBV5-1, the J gene TRBJ2-5; 8 bases are shared with TRBD1. The J call may be wrong; the DNA end is better matched by TRBJ2-7. This CDR3 contains 15 residues. Germline V CDR1 and CDR2: SGHRS, YFSETQ. The CDR3 here is CASSPDRGQAYEQYF. DNA of the CDR3: TGCGCCAGCAGCCCTGACAGGGGACAAGCCTACGAGCAGTACTTC.

The chain carries TRBV6-6 and TRBJ1-1; 8 nucleotides agree with TRBD1. Trimming at V came to 2 bases and at J to 8 bases, leaving 10 bases not matched to a gene. Germline CDR1 is MNHNY and CDR2 is SVGAGI (reference sequence). The CDR3 length is 15 residues. The CDR3 bases are TGTGCCAGCAGTTACGTCCGAACAGGGGGGGCAGAAGCTTTCTTT. It codes for CASSYVRTGGAEAFF.

V usage is TRBV18 and J usage is TRBJ1-5, with D tentatively TRBD1 (6 bases). The V gene lost 3 bases and the J gene lost 7 bases, with 13 bases spanning the gap. Germline CDR1 is KGHSH and CDR2 is LQKENI. This CDR3 is 14 amino acids long. Here the CDR3 reads CASSPQGQGQPQHF. CDR3 nucleotide sequence: TGTGCCAGCTCACCTCAGGGGCAAGGGCAGCCCCAGCATTTT.

The chain has TRBV19 and TRBJ1-2; 8 bases are a match to TRBD1. Germline CDR1 is LNHDA and CDR2 is SQIVND (reference sequence). V dropped 7 bases and J dropped 7; count of bases not matched to a gene: 14. This CDR3 is 15 amino acids long. In DNA form, the CDR3 reads TGTGCCAGTACCCCAGACAGGGGAGGGGTTGGTGGCTACACCTTC. It is translated as CASTPDRGGVGGYTF. Full variable domain (rest looked up from reference TRBV19 and TRBJ1-2): DGGITQSPKYLFRKEGQNVTLSCEQNLNHDAMYWYRQDPGQGLRLIYYSQIVNDFQKGDIAEGYSVSREKKESFPLTVTSAQKNPTAFYLCASTPDRGGVGGYTFGSGTRLTVV.

V and J are TRBV9 and TRBJ1-1; no reliable D call. This CDR3 has 14 amino acids. V gave up 1 base and J gave up 5 bases, with 12 bases separating them. The germline CDR1 and CDR2 sequences are SGDLS and YYNGEE. Here the CDR3 reads CASSVRATGTEAFF. As DNA, the CDR3 is TGTGCCAGCAGCGTACGGGCCACGGGGACTGAAGCTTTCTTT.

The chain joins TRBV7-9 to TRBJ2-1; the D gene is possibly TRBD2 (6 bases). The CDR3 consists of 13 residues. V was clipped by 7 bases and J by 4 bases, with 11 bases between them. Germline loops: CDR1 SEHNR, CDR2 FQNEAQ (reference sequence). CDR3 DNA sequence: TGTGCCAGCACCTCGGGAGAATACAATGAGCAGTTCTTC. Amino acid sequence: CASTSGEYNEQFF.

The chain links TRBV2 to TRBJ2-7; 11 nucleotides align to TRBD2. Germline CDR1 reads SNHLY; CDR2 reads FYNNEI. The CDR3 sequence is 14 residues long. V shed 4 bases and J 5 bases; nucleotides not matched to a gene: 4. The CDR3: CASSGTSGRHEQYF. CDR3 DNA: TGTGCCAGCAGTGGTACTAGCGGGAGACACGAGCAGTACTTC.

This clone was seen more than once but under ten times. CDR3 sequence (DNA): TGTGCCAGCAGCTTAGATGGGCGAGGACAGGGGGTTTGGGAGCAGTACTTC. Amino acid sequence: CASSLDGRGQGVWEQYF. The genes are TRBV11-2 and TRBJ2-7; 10 bases fit TRBD1. V shed 0 bases and J 7 bases; nucleotides not matched to a gene: 12. The CDR3 spans 17 residues. Per the germline V gene, CDR1 is SGHAT and CDR2 is FQNNGV.

The rearrangement links TRBV7-3 to TRBJ2-1; 9 positions agree with TRBD2. J gave up 8 bases and V 2 bases, and 7 bases lay outside the gene matches. The CDR3 covers 15 residues. Germline assignment: CDR1 SGHTA and CDR2 FQGTGA. The CDR3 nucleotides read TGTGCCAGCAGCTTAGGGGCGGGGGGGCCGGATGAGCAGTTCTTC. Encoded protein: CASSLGAGGPDEQFF.

The sample holds a few counts of this clone. This rearrangement joins TRBV2 to TRBJ2-7; 7 bases map to TRBD2. Germline CDR1 is SNHLY and CDR2 is FYNNEI. The CDR3 has 17 residues. V lost 7 bases to trimming and J lost 7 bases; unmatched junction nucleotides: 22. DNA of the CDR3: TGTGCCAGCATTGGTAGGCGGGAGCTTCTTTCGATTAATGAGCAGTACTTC. Encoded protein: CASIGRRELLSINEQYF. Full variable domain (outside the CDR3, taken from reference TRBV2 and TRBJ2-7): EPEVTQTPSHQVTQMGQEVILRCVPISNHLYFYWYRQILGQKVEFLVSFYNNEISEKSEIFDDQFSVERPDGSNFTLKIRSTKLEDSAMYFCASIGRRELLSINEQYFGPGTRLTVT.

The rearrangement joins TRBV5-1 to TRBJ2-7; 7 nucleotides match TRBD1. The germline V gene has CDR1 SGHRS and CDR2 YFSETQ. J gave up 5 bases and V 0 bases, and 8 bases lay outside the gene matches. The CDR3 length is 15 residues. CDR3 region: CASSLEGARGNEQYF. The CDR3 DNA sequence: TGCGCCAGCAGCTTGGAGGGGGCGAGGGGGAACGAGCAGTACTTC. The full variable domain, completed using reference TRBV5-1 and TRBJ2-7, is KAGVTQTPRYLIKTRGQQVTLSCSPISGHRSVSWYQQTPGQGLQFLFEYFSETQRNKGNFPGRFSGRQFSNSRSEMNVSTLELGDSALYLCASSLEGARGNEQYFGPGTRLTVT.

This chain joins TRBV11-2 and TRBJ2-5; D might be TRBD2 (6 bases). Looked up from germline, CDR1 is SGHAT and CDR2 is FQNNGV. Trimming pared 5 bases from V and 1 base from J, leaving 11 bases between. The CDR3 has 14 amino acids. CDR3 residues: CASSLRETQETQYF. For the CDR3, the DNA is TGTGCCAGCAGCCTTCGGGAGACCCAAGAGACCCAGTACTTC.